These 5 T cell receptor beta chains were sequenced from one sample in a study of T cell responses to AZD1222 COVID-19 vaccine. Sequenced by immunoSEQ multiplex PCR; TCRdb stores in-frame clones only, minus some. The table lists 130,000 or so clones, roughly 89% of them singletons. The starting material was peripheral blood, obtained on day 0 of AZD1222 vaccination. The receptors were gathered from an adult in good health.

This chain uses TRBV12-3 or TRBV12-4 with TRBJ1-1, with 7 bases aligning to TRBD1. The junction had 3 bases not matched to a gene; V was cut back by 5 bases and J by 3 bases. The CDR3 consists of 13 residues. CDR3 sequence (DNA): TGTGCCAGCAGTGACAGGGTAGACACTGAAGCTTTCTTT. Residues: CASSDRVDTEAFF.

This chain joins TRBV5-1 and TRBJ1-2, with 7 bases aligning to TRBD1. The CDR3 covers 16 residues. Unmatched junction bases numbered 8, after V lost 0 bases and J lost 3 bases. Germline assignment: CDR1 SGHRS and CDR2 YFSETQ. The CDR3 region is CASSLAPGRGDYGYTF. CDR3 DNA sequence: TGCGCCAGCAGCTTGGCCCCTGGCAGGGGGGACTATGGCTACACCTTC.

The genes are TRBV5-1 and TRBJ2-3, with 10 nucleotides matching TRBD2. Germline CDR1 reads SGHRS; CDR2 reads YFSETQ. The CDR3 runs 15 residues. V shed 0 bases, J shed 4 bases, and the junction held 2 bases outside the gene matches. The CDR3 DNA reads as TGCGCCAGCAGCTTGGCCCTAGCGGGAGCAGATACGCAGTATTTT. Protein: CASSLALAGADTQYF.

The chain joins TRBV6-2 or TRBV6-3 to TRBJ2-5; D tentatively fits TRBD1 or TRBD2 (6 bases each). The CDR3 loop spans 13 amino acids. The V and J ends lost 2 bases and 8 bases respectively, with 12 bases between them. Germline V gene sequence: CDR1 MNHEY, CDR2 SVGEGT. DNA of the CDR3: TGTGCCAGCAGTTACGGGGGGCGGGGAACCCAGTACTTC. It translates to CASSYGGRGTQYF.

The chain carries TRBV6-6 and TRBJ1-3; D unclear. The CDR3 is made up of 15 amino acids. V was clipped by 8 bases and J by 4 bases, with 18 bases between them. Germline CDR1 and CDR2: MNHNY and SVGAGI (reference sequence). CDR3 protein: CASSPAEAEGNTIYF. In nucleotides, the CDR3 is TGTGCCAGCTCCCCGGCGGAGGCTGAAGGAAACACCATATATTTT.